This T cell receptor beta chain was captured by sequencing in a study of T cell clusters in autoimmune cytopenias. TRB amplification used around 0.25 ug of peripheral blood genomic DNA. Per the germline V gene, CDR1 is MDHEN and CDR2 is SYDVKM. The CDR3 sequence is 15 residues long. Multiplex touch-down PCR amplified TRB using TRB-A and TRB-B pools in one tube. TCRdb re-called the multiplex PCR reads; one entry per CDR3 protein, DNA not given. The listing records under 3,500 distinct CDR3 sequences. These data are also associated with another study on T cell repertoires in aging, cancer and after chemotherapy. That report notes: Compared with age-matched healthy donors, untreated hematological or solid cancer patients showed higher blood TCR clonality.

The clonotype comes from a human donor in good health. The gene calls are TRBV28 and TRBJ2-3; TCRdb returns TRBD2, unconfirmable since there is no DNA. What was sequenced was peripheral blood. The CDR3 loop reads CASRSSSGSTDTQYF.